This T cell receptor beta chain was identified during a study of cytomegalovirus exposure and HLA in healthy donors. Study-wide context: Earlier sequencing of 150 million to 200 million T cells yielded around 100 million unique TCR beta sequences. Broader study findings: TCR beta V- and J-gene trimming was later associated with a missense DCLRE1C variant.

With 60 Vbeta and 13 Jbeta primers, the PCR was carried out. The protocol was immunoSEQ multiplex PCR, while the TCRdb copy is restricted to in-frame clones and leaves out a portion. Here the sample spans about 140,000 clones, over 80% being singletons. Points on this clone: The antigen is undetermined.

Trimming pared 0 bases from V and 8 bases from J, leaving 15 bases between. The CDR3 contains 15 residues. Germline V CDR1 and CDR2: SGHRS, YFSETQ. The V and J genes are TRBV5-1 and TRBJ2-4, with a tentative D call TRBD2 (7 bases). Sequenced: PBMCs. The receptor comes from a female donor in good health and CMV-seronegative. CDR3 nucleotides: TGCGCCAGCAGCTTGGGCGCGCGGGGGCAAGACATTCAGTACTTC. It yields the protein CASSLGARGQDIQYF.